This T cell receptor beta chain was found in a study of T cell repertoires in cytomegalovirus infection. Each CDR3 protein is one row after TCRdb ran MiXCR on the reads. This table holds a few hundred thousand distinct CDR3 sequences, roughly 17% found once. This clonotype was counted at least ten times. Specimen: PBMCs. This receptor was taken from a human donor in good health (CMV status not recorded). Some clones in this sample may be carry-over from other donors' samples.

The CDR3 loop is CASKWQGGNTQYF. Written as DNA, the CDR3 is TGTGCCAGCAAATGGCAGGGGGGGAATACGCAGTATTTT. The chain recombines TRBV28 with TRBJ2-3; D could derive from TRBD1 or TRBD2 (7 bases each). V lost 7 bases and J lost 7, with 15 bases in between. CDR3 length: 13 residues. Germline CDR1 is MDHEN and CDR2 is SYDVKM.